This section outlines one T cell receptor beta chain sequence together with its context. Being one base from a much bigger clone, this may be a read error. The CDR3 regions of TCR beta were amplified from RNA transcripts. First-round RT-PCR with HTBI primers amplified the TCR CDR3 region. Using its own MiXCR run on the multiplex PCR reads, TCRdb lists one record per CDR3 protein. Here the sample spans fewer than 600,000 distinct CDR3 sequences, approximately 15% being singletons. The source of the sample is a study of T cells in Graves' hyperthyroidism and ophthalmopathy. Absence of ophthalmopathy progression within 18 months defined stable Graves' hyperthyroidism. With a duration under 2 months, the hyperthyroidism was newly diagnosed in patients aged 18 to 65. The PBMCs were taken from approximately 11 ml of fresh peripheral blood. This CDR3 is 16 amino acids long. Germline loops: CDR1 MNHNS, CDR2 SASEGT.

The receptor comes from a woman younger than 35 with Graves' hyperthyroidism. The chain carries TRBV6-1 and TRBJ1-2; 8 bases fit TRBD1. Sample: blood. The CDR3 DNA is TGTGCCAGCAGCCGGGGAAGCAGGGGGCCGGATTATGGCCACACCTTC. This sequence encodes CASSRGSRGPDYGHTF.